The entry below describes one TCR beta chain. Antigen unknown. The study drew the donors from its roughly 120-subject validation cohort, separate from the approximately 670-subject first cohort. Per the germline V gene, CDR1 is MNHNY and CDR2 is SVGAGI (reference sequence). The CDR3 length is 14 residues. Trimming pared 6 bases from V and 1 base from J, leaving 10 bases between. TCRdb's table, derived via immunoSEQ multiplex PCR, lists solely in-frame clones and lacks some. The repertoire consists of around 150,000 clones, with 85% to 90% occurring once and the leading ten covering over 3%. The data are from a study of cytomegalovirus exposure and HLA in healthy donors. Study outcomes and limitations: Most sequenced TCRs were rare (though some public TCRs occurred in many donors). Subsequent analysis showed first-cohort TCR clusters tending to co-occur in some 120 validation repertoires.

Sequences were obtained from PBMCs. This rearrangement joins TRBV6-6 to TRBJ1-5, with D perhaps matching TRBD1 (6 bases). This TCR was recovered from a woman between 18 and 30 years old in good health and CMV-seropositive. CDR3 DNA sequence: TGTGCCAGCAGCCTAGACAGGAGCAATCAGCCCCAGCATTTT. It codes for CASSLDRSNQPQHF.